This TCR beta chain was observed in a study of T-cell memory formation after mild COVID-19. This clonotype was picked up a small number of times. TCRdb used MiXCR to reprocess the 5' RACE reads, holding one entry per CDR3 protein. The data show 540,000 or so distinct CDR3 sequences, around 21% seen once. Germline lookup yields CDR1 LGHDT and CDR2 YNNKEL (reference sequence). This CDR3 spans 12 amino acids. The germline V and J ends were trimmed by 0 bases and 10 bases, with 10 bases remaining between them. Sequencing input: PBMCs or a T cell subset sorted from them (not recorded which). The receptor was isolated from an adult woman who had mild COVID-19 (a few samples of this study predate the infection). Cell type and time point are not known. The V and J genes are TRBV3-1 and TRBJ2-7, with D uncertain. The CDR3 sequence: CASSQEPRFQYF. DNA for the CDR3: TGTGCCAGCAGCCAAGAGCCTCGGTTCCAGTACTTC.